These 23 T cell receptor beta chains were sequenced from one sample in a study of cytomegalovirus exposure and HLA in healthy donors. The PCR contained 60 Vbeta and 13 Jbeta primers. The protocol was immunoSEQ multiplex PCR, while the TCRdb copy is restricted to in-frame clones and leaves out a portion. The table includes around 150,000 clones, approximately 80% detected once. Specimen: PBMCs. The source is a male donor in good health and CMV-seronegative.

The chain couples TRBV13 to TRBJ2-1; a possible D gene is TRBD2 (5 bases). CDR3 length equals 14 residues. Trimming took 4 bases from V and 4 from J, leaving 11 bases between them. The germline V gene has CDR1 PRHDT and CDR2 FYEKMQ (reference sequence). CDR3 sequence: CASSSPGIYNEQFF. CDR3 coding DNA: TGTGCCAGCAGCTCCCCCGGGATATACAATGAGCAGTTCTTC.

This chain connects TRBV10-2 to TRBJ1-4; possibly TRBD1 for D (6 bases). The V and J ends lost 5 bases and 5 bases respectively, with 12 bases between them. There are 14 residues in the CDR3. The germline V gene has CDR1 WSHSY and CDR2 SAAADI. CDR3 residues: CASSSQGRNEKLFF. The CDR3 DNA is TGCGCCAGCAGTTCACAGGGAAGGAATGAAAAACTGTTTTTT.

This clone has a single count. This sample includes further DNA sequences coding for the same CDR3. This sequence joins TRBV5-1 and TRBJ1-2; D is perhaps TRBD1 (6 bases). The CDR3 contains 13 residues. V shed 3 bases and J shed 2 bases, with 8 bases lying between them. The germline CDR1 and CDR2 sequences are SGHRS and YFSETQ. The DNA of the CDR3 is TGCGCCAGCAGCTATACAGGGAACTATGGCTACACCTTC. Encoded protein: CASSYTGNYGYTF.

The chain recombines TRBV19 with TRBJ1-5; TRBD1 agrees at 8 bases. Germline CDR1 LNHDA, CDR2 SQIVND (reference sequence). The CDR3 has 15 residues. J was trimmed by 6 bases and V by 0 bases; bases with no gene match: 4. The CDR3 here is CASSIDQGASQPQHF. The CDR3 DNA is TGTGCCAGTAGTATAGATCAGGGGGCTAGTCAGCCCCAGCATTTT.

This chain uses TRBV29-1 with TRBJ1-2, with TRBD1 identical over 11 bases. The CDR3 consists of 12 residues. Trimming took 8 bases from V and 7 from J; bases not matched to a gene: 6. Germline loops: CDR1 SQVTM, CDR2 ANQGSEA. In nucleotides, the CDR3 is TGCAGCACGAGGACAGGGGGCCTTGGCTACACCTTC. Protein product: CSTRTGGLGYTF.

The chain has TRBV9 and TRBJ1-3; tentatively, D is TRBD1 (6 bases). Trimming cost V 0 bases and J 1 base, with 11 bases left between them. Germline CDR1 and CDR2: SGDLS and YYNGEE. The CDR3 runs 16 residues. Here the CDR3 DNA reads TGTGCCAGCAGCGTAGCTACAGGGTGGTCTGGAAACACCATATATTTT. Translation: CASSVATGWSGNTIYF.

The CDR3 here is CASRLPRDSGELFF. The CDR3 nucleotides read TGTGCCAGCAGGTTACCTCGGGACTCCGGGGAGCTGTTTTTT. This sequence joins TRBV7-3 and TRBJ2-2; TRBD2 might be the D (6 bases). Trimming shortened V by 6 bases and J by 6 bases, and 14 bases separated the two germline ends. Germline assignment: CDR1 SGHTA and CDR2 FQGTGA. This CDR3 spans 14 amino acids. Full variable domain (rest looked up from reference TRBV7-3 and TRBJ2-2): GAGVSQTPSNKVTEKGKYVELRCDPISGHTALYWYRQSLGQGPEFLIYFQGTGAADDSGLPNDRFFAVRPEGSVSTLKIQRTERGDSAVYLCASRLPRDSGELFFGEGSRLTVL.

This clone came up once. Here the CDR3 reads CAWSYDSYYGYTF. The CDR3 coding sequence is TGTGCCTGGAGTTATGACAGTTACTATGGCTACACCTTC. J is TRBJ1-2 and V is TRBV30, with a tentative D call TRBD1 (5 bases). Per the germline V gene, CDR1 is GTSNPN and CDR2 is SVGIG (reference sequence). V dropped 2 bases and J dropped 3 bases, with 10 bases sitting between them. There are 13 residues in the CDR3. Full variable domain (remainder filled in from reference TRBV30 and TRBJ1-2): SQTIHQWPATLVQPVGSPLSLECTVEGTSNPNLYWYRQAAGRGLQLLFYSVGIGQISSEVPQNLSASRPQDRQFILSSKKLLLSDSGFYLCAWSYDSYYGYTFGSGTRLTVV.

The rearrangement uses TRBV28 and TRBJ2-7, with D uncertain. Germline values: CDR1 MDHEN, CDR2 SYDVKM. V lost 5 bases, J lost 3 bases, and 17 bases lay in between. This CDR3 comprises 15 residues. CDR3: CASSLAALNHYEQYF. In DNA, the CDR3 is TGTGCCAGCAGTCTGGCTGCCCTCAACCACTACGAGCAGTACTTC. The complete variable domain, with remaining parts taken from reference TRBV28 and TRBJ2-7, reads DVKVTQSSRYLVKRTGEKVFLECVQDMDHENMFWYRQDPGLGLRLIYFSYDVKMKEKGDIPEGYSVSREKKERFSLILESASTNQTSMYLCASSLAALNHYEQYFGPGTRLTVT.

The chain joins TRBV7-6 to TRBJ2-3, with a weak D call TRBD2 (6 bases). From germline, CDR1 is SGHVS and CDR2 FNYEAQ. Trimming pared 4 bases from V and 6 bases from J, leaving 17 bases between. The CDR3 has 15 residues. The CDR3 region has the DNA TGTGCCAGCAGCTCCAATAGCGGAGGGTCGGATACGCAGTATTTT. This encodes CASSSNSGGSDTQYF.

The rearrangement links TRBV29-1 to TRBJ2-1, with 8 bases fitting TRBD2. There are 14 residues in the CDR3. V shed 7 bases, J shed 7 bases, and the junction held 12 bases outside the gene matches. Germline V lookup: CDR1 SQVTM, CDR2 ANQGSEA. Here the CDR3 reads CSADAGTSLNEQFF. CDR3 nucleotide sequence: TGCAGCGCCGACGCCGGGACTAGTTTGAATGAGCAGTTCTTC.

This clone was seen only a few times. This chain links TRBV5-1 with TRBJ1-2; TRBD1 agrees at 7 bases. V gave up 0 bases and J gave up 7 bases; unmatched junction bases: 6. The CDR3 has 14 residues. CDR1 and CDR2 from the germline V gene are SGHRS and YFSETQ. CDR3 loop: CASSLADRDTGYTF. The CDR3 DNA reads TGCGCCAGCAGCTTGGCCGACAGGGATACTGGCTACACCTTC.

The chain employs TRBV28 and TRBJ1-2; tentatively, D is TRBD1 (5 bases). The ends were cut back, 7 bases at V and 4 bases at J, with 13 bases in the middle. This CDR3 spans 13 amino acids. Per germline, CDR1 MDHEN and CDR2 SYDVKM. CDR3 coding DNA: TGTGCCAGCACACTCGACAGACTCTATGGCTACACCTTC. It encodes CASTLDRLYGYTF.

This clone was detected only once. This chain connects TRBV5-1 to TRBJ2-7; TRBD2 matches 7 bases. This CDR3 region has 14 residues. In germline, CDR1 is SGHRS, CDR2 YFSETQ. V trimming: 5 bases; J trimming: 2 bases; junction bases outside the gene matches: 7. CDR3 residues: CASRSGGRPYEQYF. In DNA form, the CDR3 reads TGCGCCAGCAGATCGGGAGGCCGACCCTACGAGCAGTACTTC.

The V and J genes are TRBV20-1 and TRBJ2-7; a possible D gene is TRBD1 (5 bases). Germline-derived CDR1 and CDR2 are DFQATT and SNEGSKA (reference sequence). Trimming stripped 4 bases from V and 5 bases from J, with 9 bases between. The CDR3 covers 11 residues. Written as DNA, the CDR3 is TGCAGTGCTACTCCCAGGGACGAGCAGTACTTC. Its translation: CSATPRDEQYF.

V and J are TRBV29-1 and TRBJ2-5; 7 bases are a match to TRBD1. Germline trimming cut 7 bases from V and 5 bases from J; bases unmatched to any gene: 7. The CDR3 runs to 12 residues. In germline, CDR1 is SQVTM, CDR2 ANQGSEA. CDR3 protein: CSASGTEETQYF. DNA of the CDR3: TGCAGCGCCTCCGGGACAGAGGAGACCCAGTACTTC.

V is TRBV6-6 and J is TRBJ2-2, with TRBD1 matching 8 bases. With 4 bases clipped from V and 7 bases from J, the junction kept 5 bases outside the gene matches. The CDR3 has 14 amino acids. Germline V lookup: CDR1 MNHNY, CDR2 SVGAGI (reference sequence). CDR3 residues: CASSFGQGNGELFF. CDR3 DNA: TGTGCCAGCAGTTTTGGACAGGGCAACGGGGAGCTGTTTTTT.

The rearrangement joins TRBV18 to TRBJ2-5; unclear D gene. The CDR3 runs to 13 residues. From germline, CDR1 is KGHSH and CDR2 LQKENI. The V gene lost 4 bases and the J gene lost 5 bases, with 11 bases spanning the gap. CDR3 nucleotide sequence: TGTGCCAGCTCACTGGTCTCCGGGGAGACCCAGTACTTC. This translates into CASSLVSGETQYF.

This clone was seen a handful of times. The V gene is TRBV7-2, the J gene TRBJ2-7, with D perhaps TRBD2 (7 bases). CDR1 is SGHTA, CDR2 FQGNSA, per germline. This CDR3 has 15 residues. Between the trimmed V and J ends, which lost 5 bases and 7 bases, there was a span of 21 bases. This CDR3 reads CASSRRGGLLAEQYF. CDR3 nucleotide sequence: TGTGCCAGCAGCCGTAGGGGGGGACTACTAGCGGAGCAGTACTTC.

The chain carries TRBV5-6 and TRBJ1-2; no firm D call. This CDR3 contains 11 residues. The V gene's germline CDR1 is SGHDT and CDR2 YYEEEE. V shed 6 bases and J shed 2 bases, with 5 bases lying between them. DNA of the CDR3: TGTGCCAGCACCAAAAACTATGGCTACACCTTC. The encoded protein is CASTKNYGYTF.

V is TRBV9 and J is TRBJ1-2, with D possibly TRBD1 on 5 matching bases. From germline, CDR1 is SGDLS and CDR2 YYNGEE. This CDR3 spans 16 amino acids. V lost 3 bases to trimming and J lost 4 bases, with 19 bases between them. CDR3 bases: TGTGCCAGCAGCGGGATGGGGCCAGAAACGGTCTATGGCTACACCTTC. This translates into CASSGMGPETVYGYTF.

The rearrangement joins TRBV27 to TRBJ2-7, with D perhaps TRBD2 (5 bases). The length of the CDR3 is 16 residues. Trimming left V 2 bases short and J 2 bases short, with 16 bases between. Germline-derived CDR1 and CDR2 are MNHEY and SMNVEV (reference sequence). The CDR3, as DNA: TGTGCCAGCAGTTTACCTGCAGGTTCTAGCCCCTACGAGCAGTACTTC. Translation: CASSLPAGSSPYEQYF.

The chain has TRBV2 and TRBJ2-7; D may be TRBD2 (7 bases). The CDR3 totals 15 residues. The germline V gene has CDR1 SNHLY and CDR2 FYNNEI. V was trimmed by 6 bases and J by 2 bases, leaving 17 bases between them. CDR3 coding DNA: TGTGCCAGCAGAGCCCCGCGGGGGCGAACCTACGAGCAGTACTTC. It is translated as CASRAPRGRTYEQYF.